The 18 T cell receptor beta chains below come from one sample, sequenced in a study of shared clonotypes between healthy human individuals. This table comes from immunoSEQ multiplex PCR, and its TCRdb copy is limited to in-frame clones, with some not included. Of some 1,900,000 clones listed, roughly 95% are singletons. The naive CD8 fraction comprised CD45RO-negative cells positively selected for CCR7 and excluded terminally differentiated effector memory CD45RA+ cells. The sample consisted of naive CD8+ T cells sorted from blood. The receptors originated from a man aged 18 to 29 in good health.

This chain uses TRBV15 with TRBJ1-1; D is uncertain. Trimming pared 5 bases from V and 10 bases from J, leaving 14 bases between. CDR1 LNHNV and CDR2 YYDKDF come from the germline V gene (reference sequence). This CDR3 contains 12 residues. CDR3 DNA sequence: TGTGCCACCAGCGAGGCCTTGACCCCAGCTTTCTTT. Its protein is CATSEALTPAFF.

V and J are TRBV7-3 and TRBJ2-7, with TRBD1 as a possible D gene (6 bases). This CDR3 has 16 residues. The germline V gene encodes CDR1 SGHTA and CDR2 FQGTGA. Trimming took 1 base from V and 6 from J, leaving 19 bases between them. CDR3 loop: CASSLRLPGASREQYF. DNA for the CDR3: TGTGCCAGCAGCTTAAGGTTGCCAGGGGCCTCGCGCGAGCAGTACTTC. Supplemented by reference TRBV7-3 and TRBJ2-7, the full variable domain reads GAGVSQTPSNKVTEKGKYVELRCDPISGHTALYWYRQSLGQGPEFLIYFQGTGAADDSGLPNDRFFAVRPEGSVSTLKIQRTERGDSAVYLCASSLRLPGASREQYFGPGTRLTVT.

CDR3 sequence (DNA): TGTGCCAGCAGTTTATTATCCCCTCAGGGGGCGGATGGAAACACCATATATTTT. Translation: CASSLLSPQGADGNTIYF. The J gene is TRBJ1-3, the V gene TRBV27; 8 nucleotides align to TRBD1. The CDR3 runs to 18 residues. J was trimmed by 3 bases and V by 1 base; bases with no gene match: 11. The germline CDR1 and CDR2 sequences are MNHEY and SMNVEV (reference sequence).

The V call is TRBV4-1, the J call TRBJ2-7; D possibly matches TRBD1 or TRBD2 (5 bases each). The CDR3 sequence is 14 residues long. Germline values: CDR1 MGHRA, CDR2 YSYEKL. Trimming removed 2 bases from V and 0 bases from J, with 8 bases in between. In DNA form, the CDR3 reads TGCGCCAGCAGCCAATCAGGGACCTCCTACGAGCAGTACTTC. Protein: CASSQSGTSYEQYF.

The chain uses TRBV4-1 and TRBJ2-3, with TRBD2 matching over 7 bases. The CDR3 has 17 amino acids. The V gene's germline CDR1 is MGHRA and CDR2 YSYEKL. The ends lost 3 bases at V and 11 bases at J; junction bases unmatched: 20. DNA for the CDR3: TGCGCCAGCAGCCAGTTTAAGGCGGGGGATCTGGAAGGGGAGCAGTATTTT. Protein product: CASSQFKAGDLEGEQYF.

The chain links TRBV5-6 to TRBJ2-2, with D possibly matching TRBD1 (6 bases). This CDR3 is built from 13 residues. V lost 5 bases and J 5 bases, leaving 10 bases between the germline ends. The V gene's germline CDR1 is SGHDT and CDR2 YYEEEE. CDR3 DNA sequence: TGTGCCAGCAGGAAACAGGGAACCGGGGAGCTGTTTTTT. This encodes CASRKQGTGELFF.

The CDR3 sequence: CASSGSGGRSEQYF. CDR3 coding DNA: TGTGCCAGCAGCGGATCGGGGGGGAGGTCCGAGCAGTACTTC. V gene TRBV5-4 combines with J gene TRBJ2-7; 8 nucleotides align to TRBD2. CDR3 length equals 14 residues. After removal of 4 bases from V and 6 bases from J, the junction contained 9 bases not matched to a gene. Germline V CDR1 and CDR2: SGHNT, YYREEE (reference sequence).

This clone was detected a few times. The J gene is TRBJ1-2, the V gene TRBV9; no clear D. The V gene lost 6 bases and the J gene lost 7 bases, with 7 bases spanning the gap. The CDR3 extends over 10 amino acids. Germline values: CDR1 SGDLS, CDR2 YYNGEE. The CDR3 here is CASKGSGYTF. The CDR3 DNA follows: TGTGCCAGCAAGGGCAGTGGCTACACCTTC. Full variable domain (outside the CDR3, taken from reference TRBV9 and TRBJ1-2): DSGVTQTPKHLITATGQRVTLRCSPRSGDLSVYWYQQSLDQGLQFLIQYYNGEERAKGNILERFSAQQFPDLHSELNLSSLELGDSALYFCASKGSGYTFGSGTRLTVV.

Turning to this clone: This specimen includes other DNA sequences encoding the same CDR3. This chain joins TRBV18 and TRBJ2-7; D unclear. The CDR3 sequence is 13 residues long. Germline values: CDR1 KGHSH, CDR2 LQKENI. The V and J ends lost 0 bases and 4 bases respectively, with 7 bases between them. CDR3 nucleotide sequence: TGTGCCAGCTCACCACCGGGAACTTACGAGCAGTACTTC. This encodes CASSPPGTYEQYF.

The rearrangement links TRBV5-1 to TRBJ1-1, with 7 bases fitting TRBD1. Per germline, CDR1 SGHRS and CDR2 YFSETQ. Trimming removed 4 bases from V and 1 base from J; junction bases left unmatched: 10. The CDR3 sequence is 16 residues long. Here the CDR3 reads CASSPNDRVRNTEAFF. The CDR3 nucleotides read TGCGCCAGCAGCCCGAATGACAGGGTTCGGAACACTGAAGCTTTCTTT.

The chain employs TRBV14 and TRBJ2-5, with D possibly being TRBD1 (5 bases). CDR3 length equals 14 residues. V dropped 4 bases and J dropped 5 bases, with 14 bases sitting between them. Germline CDR1 and CDR2: SGHDN and FVKESK. The CDR3 DNA is TGTGCCAGCAGCCCGCAGGGTGTAGGGGAGACCCAGTACTTC. Translation gives CASSPQGVGETQYF.

The genes are TRBV11-2 and TRBJ2-1; D possibly corresponds to TRBD1 (5 bases). Germline CDR1 is SGHAT and CDR2 is FQNNGV. Deletions cut 2 bases from V and 3 bases from J, with 8 bases between. The CDR3 totals 14 residues. The CDR3 nucleotides are TGTGCCAGCAGCTTATTTCAGGGCTACAATGAGCAGTTCTTC. Encoded protein: CASSLFQGYNEQFF.

The J gene is TRBJ2-1, the V gene TRBV4-1; D unresolved. The CDR3 is 13 amino acids. Germline V gene sequence: CDR1 MGHRA, CDR2 YSYEKL. Trimming left V 0 bases short and J 6 bases short, with 6 bases between. The CDR3 bases are TGCGCCAGCAGCCAAGATTTGCCCAATGAGCAGTTCTTC. The encoded protein is CASSQDLPNEQFF.

J is TRBJ2-7 and V is TRBV10-1; D tentatively reads TRBD1 or TRBD2 (6 bases each). The V gene lost 6 bases and the J gene lost 7 bases, with 22 bases spanning the gap. CDR1 WNHNN and CDR2 SYGVQD come from the germline V gene (reference sequence). CDR3 length: 15 residues. The CDR3 nucleotides read TGCGCCAGCAGGAAGGGGGACTCCTGGGATGAAGAGCAGTACTTC. Amino acids: CASRKGDSWDEEQYF.

The J gene is TRBJ1-5, the V gene TRBV4-1; 10 nucleotides align to TRBD1. Germline V gives CDR1 MGHRA, CDR2 YSYEKL. V gave up 1 base and J gave up 5 bases; unmatched junction bases: 8. This CDR3 is 17 amino acids long. The CDR3 nucleotides are TGCGCCAGCAGCCAAGGTCGGGGACAGGGGCGAGATCAGCCCCAGCATTTT. Its protein is CASSQGRGQGRDQPQHF.

The chain has TRBV13 and TRBJ2-7; D may be TRBD1 (6 bases). This CDR3 is built from 15 residues. CDR1 PRHDT and CDR2 FYEKMQ come from the germline V gene (reference sequence). The V end lost 5 bases, the J end lost 0 bases, and 14 bases lay between the germline ends. The CDR3 spells CASSPRAGDSYEQYF. CDR3 coding DNA: TGTGCCAGCAGCCCCCGGGCAGGGGACTCCTACGAGCAGTACTTC.

The rearrangement joins TRBV4-1 to TRBJ1-3; weak D call: TRBD1 (5 bases). This CDR3 comprises 15 residues. The V and J ends lost 0 bases and 4 bases respectively, with 10 bases between them. Looked up from germline, CDR1 is MGHRA and CDR2 is YSYEKL. The CDR3 DNA reads TGCGCCAGCAGCCAAGATGGGGCGAAAGGAAACACCATATATTTT. Translation gives CASSQDGAKGNTIYF.

The chain couples TRBV4-3 to TRBJ2-7; maybe TRBD1 (5 bases). Germline V lookup: CDR1 LGHNA, CDR2 YSLEER. Trimming pared 3 bases from V and 3 bases from J, leaving 9 bases between. This CDR3 region has 13 residues. The CDR3 reads CASSHQRGYEQYF. Here the CDR3 DNA reads TGCGCCAGCAGCCACCAAAGGGGCTACGAGCAGTACTTC.